The clone carrying this T cell receptor (beta chain) has only a few counts. Researchers amplified the TCR beta CDR3 regions from RNA transcripts. Initially, a first-round RT-PCR of the TCR CDR3 employed the HTBI primer set. From the multiplex PCR reads, TCRdb called clonotypes with MiXCR, one entry per CDR3 protein. The table includes around 580,000 distinct CDR3 sequences, approximately 15% detected once. These data come from a study of T cells in Graves' hyperthyroidism and ophthalmopathy. The V end lost 6 bases, the J end lost 0 bases, and 9 bases lay between the germline ends. The length of the CDR3 is 14 residues. Looked up from germline, CDR1 is SNHLY and CDR2 is FYNNEI. PBMCs were derived from 9.5 to 10 ml fresh peripheral blood.

The material sequenced was blood. The TCR sequence derives from a woman under 30 with Graves' hyperthyroidism. The chain employs TRBV2 and TRBJ2-4; D gene ambiguous. The CDR3 DNA reads as TGTGCCAGCAGATTAACTTTAGCCAAAAACATTCAGTACTTC. Protein product: CASRLTLAKNIQYF.